The sample holds many counts of the clone carrying this TCR beta chain. The target antigen is unknown. One entry per CDR3 protein, called by TCRdb with MiXCR from the reads. The sample lists just over 150,000 distinct CDR3 sequences, around 22% seen once, with approximately 9.9% in the top ten. This record comes from a study of T cell repertoires in cytomegalovirus infection. General study points: HLA-C-restricted CMV-specific TCR beta clonotypes prevailed in the ex vivo response.

The source material was PBMCs. This TCR derives from a human donor in good health (CMV status not recorded). Some clones in this sample may be carry-over from other donors' samples.

This chain's CDR3 is CASTPGAVGLYEQYF. In DNA, the CDR3 is TGTGCCAGCACCCCTGGAGCTGTAGGGTTGTACGAGCAGTACTTC. V is TRBV12-3 or TRBV12-4 and J is TRBJ2-7; D unclear. This CDR3 spans 15 amino acids. Deletions cut 7 bases from V and 4 bases from J, with 20 bases between.